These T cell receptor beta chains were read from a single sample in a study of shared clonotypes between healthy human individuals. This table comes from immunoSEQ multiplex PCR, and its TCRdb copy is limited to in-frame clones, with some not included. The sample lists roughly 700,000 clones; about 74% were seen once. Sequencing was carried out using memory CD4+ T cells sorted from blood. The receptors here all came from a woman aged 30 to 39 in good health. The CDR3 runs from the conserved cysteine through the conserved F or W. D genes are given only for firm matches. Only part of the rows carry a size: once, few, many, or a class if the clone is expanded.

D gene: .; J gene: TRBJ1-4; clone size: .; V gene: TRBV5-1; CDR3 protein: CASSLGAPATNEKLFF; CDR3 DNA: TGCGCCAGCAGCTTGGGTGCCCCTGCAACTAATGAAAAACTGTTTTTT
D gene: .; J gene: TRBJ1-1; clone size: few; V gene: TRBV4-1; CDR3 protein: CASSQEWVTEAFF; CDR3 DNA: TGCGCCAGCAGCCAAGAATGGGTGACTGAAGCTTTCTTT
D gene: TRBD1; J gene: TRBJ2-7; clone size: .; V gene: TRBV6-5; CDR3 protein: CASSMDRATYEQYF; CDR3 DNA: TGTGCCAGCAGTATGGACAGGGCAACCTACGAGCAGTACTTC
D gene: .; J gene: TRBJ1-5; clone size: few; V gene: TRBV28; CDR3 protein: CASSLQAHRSNQPQHF; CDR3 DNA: TGTGCCAGCAGCCTACAAGCCCACAGGAGCAATCAGCCCCAGCATTTT
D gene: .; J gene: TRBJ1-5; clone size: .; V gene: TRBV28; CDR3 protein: CASSFWGGGNQPQHF; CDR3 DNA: TGTGCCAGCAGTTTTTGGGGCGGCGGCAATCAGCCCCAGCATTTT
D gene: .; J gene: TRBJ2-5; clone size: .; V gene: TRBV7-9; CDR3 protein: CASSLGSGKEETQYF; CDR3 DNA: TGTGCCAGCAGCTTAGGGTCAGGGAAGGAAGAGACCCAGTACTTC
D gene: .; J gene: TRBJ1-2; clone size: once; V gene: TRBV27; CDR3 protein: CASSFDGRNYGYTF; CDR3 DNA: TGTGCCAGCAGTTTTGATGGGAGGAACTATGGCTACACCTTC
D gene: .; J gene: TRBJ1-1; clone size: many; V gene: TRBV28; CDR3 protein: CASSLGRNTEAFF; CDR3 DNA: TGTGCCAGCAGTTTAGGTAGGAACACTGAAGCTTTCTTT
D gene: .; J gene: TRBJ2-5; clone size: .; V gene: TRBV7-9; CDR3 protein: CASSFGVETQYF; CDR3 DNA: TGTGCCAGCAGCTTCGGTGTAGAGACCCAGTACTTC
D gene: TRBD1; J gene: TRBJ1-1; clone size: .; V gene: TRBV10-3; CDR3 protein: CAISRTDRANTEAFF; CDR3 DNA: TGTGCCATCAGCCGAACGGACAGGGCTAACACTGAAGCTTTCTTT
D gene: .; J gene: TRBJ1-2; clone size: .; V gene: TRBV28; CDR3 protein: CASTEKSRGGYGYTF; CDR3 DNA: TGTGCCAGCACCGAAAAGTCTCGGGGAGGCTATGGCTACACCTTC
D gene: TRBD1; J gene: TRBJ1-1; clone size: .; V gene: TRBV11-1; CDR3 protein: CASSRQGGLNTEAFF; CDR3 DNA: TGTGCCAGCAGTCGACAGGGAGGCCTGAACACTGAAGCTTTCTTT
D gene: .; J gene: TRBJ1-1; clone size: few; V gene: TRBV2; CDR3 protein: CAGRAGQTEAFF; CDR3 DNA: TGTGCCGGCCGAGCAGGGCAAACTGAAGCTTTCTTT
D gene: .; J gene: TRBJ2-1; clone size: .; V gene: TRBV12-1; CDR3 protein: CASMVDRGNHPEKNEQFF; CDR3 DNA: TGTGCCAGCATGGTAGACAGGGGAAACCACCCAGAAAAAAATGAGCAGTTCTTC
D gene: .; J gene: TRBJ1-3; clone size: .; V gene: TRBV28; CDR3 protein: CASSHLHIGPPNTIYF; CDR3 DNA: TGTGCCAGCAGTCACCTCCACATCGGGCCGCCAAACACCATATATTTT
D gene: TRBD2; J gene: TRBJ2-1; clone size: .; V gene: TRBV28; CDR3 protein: CASSRLAAQFF; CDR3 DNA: TGTGCCAGCAGTAGACTAGCAGCGCAGTTCTTC
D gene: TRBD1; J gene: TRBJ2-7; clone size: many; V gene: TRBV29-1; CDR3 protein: CSVETGQGLKEQYF; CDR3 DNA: TGCAGCGTTGAGACCGGACAGGGTCTGAAAGAGCAGTACTTC
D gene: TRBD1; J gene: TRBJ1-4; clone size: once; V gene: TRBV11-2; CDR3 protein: CASRSPPGQGISGEKLFF; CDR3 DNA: TGTGCCAGCAGATCGCCCCCGGGACAGGGAATAAGCGGTGAAAAACTGTTTTTT
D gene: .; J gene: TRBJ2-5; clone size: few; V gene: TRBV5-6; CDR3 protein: CASSLFQSSLETQYF; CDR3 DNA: TGTGCCAGCAGCTTGTTTCAGTCGTCACTGGAGACCCAGTACTTC
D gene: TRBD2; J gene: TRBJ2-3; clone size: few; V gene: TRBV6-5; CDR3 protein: CASSYDSGRAGTQYF; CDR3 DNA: TGTGCCAGCAGTTACGATAGCGGGAGGGCCGGTACGCAGTATTTT
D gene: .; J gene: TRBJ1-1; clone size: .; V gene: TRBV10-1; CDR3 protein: CASSERRGPMNTEAFF; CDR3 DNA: TGCGCCAGCAGTGAGCGCCGGGGTCCCATGAACACTGAAGCTTTCTTT
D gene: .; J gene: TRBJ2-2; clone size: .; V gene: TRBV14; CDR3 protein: CASSPLTGELFF; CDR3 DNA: TGTGCCAGCAGCCCCCTGACCGGGGAGCTGTTTTTT
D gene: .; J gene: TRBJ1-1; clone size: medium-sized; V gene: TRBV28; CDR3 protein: CASSLQTGEAFF; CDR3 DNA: TGTGCCAGCAGTTTACAGACAGGTGAAGCTTTCTTT
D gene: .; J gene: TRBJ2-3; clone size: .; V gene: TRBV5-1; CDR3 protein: CASSLGLVGTRTDTQYF; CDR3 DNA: TGCGCCAGCAGCTTGGGTCTTGTCGGAACCCGCACAGATACGCAGTATTTT
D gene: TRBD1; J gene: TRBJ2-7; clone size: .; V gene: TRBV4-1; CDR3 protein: CASSQEPGQAYSYEQYF; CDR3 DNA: TGCGCCAGCAGCCAAGAACCGGGACAGGCCTACTCCTACGAGCAGTACTTC
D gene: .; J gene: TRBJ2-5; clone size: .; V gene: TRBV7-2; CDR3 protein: CASSLTRETQYF; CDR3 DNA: TGTGCCAGCAGCTTAACGCGAGAGACCCAGTACTTC
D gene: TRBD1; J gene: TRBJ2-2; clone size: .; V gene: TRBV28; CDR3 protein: CASSASGTGGIGELFF; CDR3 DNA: TGTGCCAGCAGCGCATCCGGGACAGGGGGCATCGGGGAGCTGTTTTTT
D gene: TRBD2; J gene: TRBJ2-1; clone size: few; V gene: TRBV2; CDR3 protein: CASSRSGGDPYNEQFF; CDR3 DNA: TGTGCCAGCAGTAGATCGGGGGGTGACCCATACAATGAGCAGTTCTTC
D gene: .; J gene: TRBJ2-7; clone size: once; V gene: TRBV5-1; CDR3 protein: CASSLYASSYEQYF; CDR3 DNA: TGCGCCAGCAGCTTGTATGCCAGTTCCTACGAGCAGTACTTC
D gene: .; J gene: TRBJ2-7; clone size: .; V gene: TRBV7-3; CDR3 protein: CASSLLDGTYEQYF; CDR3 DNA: TGTGCCAGCAGCTTACTAGACGGAACCTACGAGCAGTACTTC
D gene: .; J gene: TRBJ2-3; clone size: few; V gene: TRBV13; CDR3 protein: CASSPGLGGDTQYF; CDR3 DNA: TGTGCCAGCAGCCCGGGACTTGGGGGAGATACGCAGTATTTT
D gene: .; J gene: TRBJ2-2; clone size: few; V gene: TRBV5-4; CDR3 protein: CASSPPRGGPGELFF; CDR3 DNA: TGTGCCAGCAGCCCCCCTCGGGGAGGTCCCGGGGAGCTGTTTTTT
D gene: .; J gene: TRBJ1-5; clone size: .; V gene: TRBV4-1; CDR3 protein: CASSQGANPRGFQPQHF; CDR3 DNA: TGCGCCAGCAGCCAAGGCGCTAATCCGCGGGGTTTTCAGCCCCAGCATTTT
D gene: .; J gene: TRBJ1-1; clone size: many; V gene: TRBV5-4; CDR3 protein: CASSLSGNRMNTEAFF; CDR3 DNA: TGTGCCAGCAGCTTGTCGGGGAACAGAATGAACACTGAAGCTTTCTTT
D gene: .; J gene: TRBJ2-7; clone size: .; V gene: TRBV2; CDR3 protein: CASNGDGSYEQYF; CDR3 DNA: TGTGCCAGCAATGGGGATGGATCCTACGAGCAGTACTTC
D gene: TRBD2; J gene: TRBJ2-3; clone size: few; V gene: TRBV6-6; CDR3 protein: CASLAGGTDTQYF; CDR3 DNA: TGTGCCAGCCTAGCGGGAGGAACAGATACGCAGTATTTT
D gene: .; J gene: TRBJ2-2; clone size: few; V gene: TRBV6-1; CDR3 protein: CASTQGAETGELFF; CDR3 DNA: TGTGCCAGCACCCAGGGTGCGGAAACCGGGGAGCTGTTTTTT
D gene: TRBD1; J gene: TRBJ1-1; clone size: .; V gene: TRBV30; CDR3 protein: CAWNQGAITEAFF; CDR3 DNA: TGTGCCTGGAACCAGGGGGCAATCACTGAAGCTTTCTTT
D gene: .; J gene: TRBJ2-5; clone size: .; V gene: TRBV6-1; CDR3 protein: CASSEDRLQETQYF; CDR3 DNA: TGTGCCAGCAGTGAAGATAGGCTTCAAGAGACCCAGTACTTC
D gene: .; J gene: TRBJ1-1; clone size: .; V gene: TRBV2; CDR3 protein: CASTISARATEAFF; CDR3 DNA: TGTGCCAGCACTATCAGTGCTCGGGCCACTGAAGCTTTCTTT
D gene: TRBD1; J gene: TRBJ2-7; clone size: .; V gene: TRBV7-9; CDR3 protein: CASSLRQGVYEQYF; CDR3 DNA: TGTGCCAGCAGCTTACGCCAGGGGGTATACGAGCAGTACTTC
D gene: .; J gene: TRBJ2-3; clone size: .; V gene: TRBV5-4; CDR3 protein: CASSPKGGQVTDTQYF; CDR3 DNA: TGTGCCAGCAGCCCCAAGGGGGGACAAGTCACAGATACGCAGTATTTT
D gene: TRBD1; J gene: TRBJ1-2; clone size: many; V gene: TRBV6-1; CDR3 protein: CASKGGQGRGYTF; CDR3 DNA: TGTGCCAGTAAAGGGGGACAGGGACGTGGCTACACCTTC
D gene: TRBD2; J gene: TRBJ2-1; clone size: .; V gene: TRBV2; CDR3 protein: CASSESSGRNEQFF; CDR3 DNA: TGTGCCAGCAGTGAGTCTAGCGGGAGGAATGAGCAGTTCTTC
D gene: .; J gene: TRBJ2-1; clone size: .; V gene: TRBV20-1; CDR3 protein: CSAREDREQFF; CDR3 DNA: TGCAGTGCTAGGGAGGATAGGGAGCAGTTCTTC
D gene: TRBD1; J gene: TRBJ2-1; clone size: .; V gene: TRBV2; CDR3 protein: CASKETTGGVDEQFF; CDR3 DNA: TGTGCCAGCAAAGAGACGACAGGGGGCGTGGATGAGCAGTTCTTC
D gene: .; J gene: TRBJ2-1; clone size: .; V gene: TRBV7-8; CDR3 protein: CASSLSETYNEQFF; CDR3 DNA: TGTGCCAGCAGCTTATCTGAAACCTACAATGAGCAGTTCTTC
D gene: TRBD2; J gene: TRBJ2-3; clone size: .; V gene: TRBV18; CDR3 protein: CASSPSLAGGSDTQYF; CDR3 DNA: TGTGCCAGCTCACCTTCTCTAGCGGGAGGATCAGATACGCAGTATTTT
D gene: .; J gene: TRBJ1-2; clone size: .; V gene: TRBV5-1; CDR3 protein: CASSLEAAARGYTF; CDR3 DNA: TGCGCCAGCAGCTTGGAAGCGGCAGCCCGGGGCTACACCTTC
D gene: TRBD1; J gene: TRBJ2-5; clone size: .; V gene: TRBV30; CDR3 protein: CARTGIAKETQYF; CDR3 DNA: TGTGCCCGGACAGGGATAGCGAAAGAGACCCAGTACTTC
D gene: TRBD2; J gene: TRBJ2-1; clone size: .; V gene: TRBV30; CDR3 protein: CAWEGLGMYNEQFF; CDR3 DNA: TGTGCCTGGGAAGGACTAGGGATGTACAATGAGCAGTTCTTC
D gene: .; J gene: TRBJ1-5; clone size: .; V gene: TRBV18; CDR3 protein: CASSPGQGGQPQHF; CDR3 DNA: TGTGCCAGCTCACCAGGGCAGGGTGGGCAGCCCCAGCATTTT
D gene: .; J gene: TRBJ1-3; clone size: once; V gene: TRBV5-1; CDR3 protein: CASSLTPRQELLGNTIYF; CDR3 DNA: TGCGCCAGCAGCTTGACACCTCGACAGGAATTACTTGGAAACACCATATATTTT